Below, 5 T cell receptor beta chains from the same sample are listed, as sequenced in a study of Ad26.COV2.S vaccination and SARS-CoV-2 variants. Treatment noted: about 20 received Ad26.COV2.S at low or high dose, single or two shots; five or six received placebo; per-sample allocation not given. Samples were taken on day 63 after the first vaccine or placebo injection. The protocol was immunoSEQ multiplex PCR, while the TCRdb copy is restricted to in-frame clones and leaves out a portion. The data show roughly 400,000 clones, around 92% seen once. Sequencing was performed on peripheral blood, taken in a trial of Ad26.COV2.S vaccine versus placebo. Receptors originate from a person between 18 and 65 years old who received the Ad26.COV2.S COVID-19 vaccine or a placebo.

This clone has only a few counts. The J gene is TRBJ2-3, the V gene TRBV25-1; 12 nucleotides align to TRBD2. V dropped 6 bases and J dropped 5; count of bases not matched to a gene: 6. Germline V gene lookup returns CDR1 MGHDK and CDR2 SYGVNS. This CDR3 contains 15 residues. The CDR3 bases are TGTGCCAGCAGGCTAGCGGGGGGGGGAGGAGATACGCAGTATTTT. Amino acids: CASRLAGGGGDTQYF.

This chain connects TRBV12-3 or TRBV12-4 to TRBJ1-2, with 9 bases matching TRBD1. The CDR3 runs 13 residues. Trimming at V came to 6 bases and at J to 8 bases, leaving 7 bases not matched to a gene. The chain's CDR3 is CASRPGTGTGYTF. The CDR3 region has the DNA TGTGCCAGCAGACCCGGGACAGGGACCGGCTACACCTTC.

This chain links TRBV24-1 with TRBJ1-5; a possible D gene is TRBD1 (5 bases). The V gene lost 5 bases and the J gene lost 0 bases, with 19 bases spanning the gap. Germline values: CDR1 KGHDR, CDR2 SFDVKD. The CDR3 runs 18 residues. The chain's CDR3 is CATSGVPGPTYSNQPQHF. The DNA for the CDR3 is TGTGCCACCAGTGGTGTTCCGGGACCAACCTATAGCAATCAGCCCCAGCATTTT.

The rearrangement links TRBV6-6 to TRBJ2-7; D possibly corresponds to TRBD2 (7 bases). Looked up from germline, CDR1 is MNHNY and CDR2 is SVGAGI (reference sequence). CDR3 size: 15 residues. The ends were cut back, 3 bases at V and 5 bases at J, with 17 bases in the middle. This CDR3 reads CASSYLGLGGDEQYF. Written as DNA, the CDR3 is TGTGCCAGCAGTTATTTGGGTTTAGGGGGGGACGAGCAGTACTTC.

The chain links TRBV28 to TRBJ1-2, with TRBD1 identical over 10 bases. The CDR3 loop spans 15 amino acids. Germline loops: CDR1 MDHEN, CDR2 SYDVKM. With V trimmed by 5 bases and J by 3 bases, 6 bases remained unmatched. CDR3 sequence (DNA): TGTGCCAGCAGTATCGACAGGGGGCAGGACTATGGCTACACCTTC. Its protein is CASSIDRGQDYGYTF.